A single sample is the source of the 29 T cell receptor beta chains below, sequenced in a study of blood T cell repertoires in COVID-19 (dated by TCRdb to about 2020). Receptor libraries were prepared by the immunoSEQ multiplex PCR assay. This immuneACCESS table, as held by TCRdb, lists in-frame sequences with V and J called but not all clones. Of the missing ones, under half trace to an unresolved V gene in checked studies; the others have no known cause. The sample yields 150,000 to 200,000 clones; 85% were counted once. Approximately 8% of the sample belongs to the ten largest clones. Sequencing used peripheral blood. These receptors originate from a woman of 80 years or more with COVID-19, enrolled during active disease.

The chain recombines TRBV7-2 with TRBJ2-7, with 10 bases fitting TRBD2. The CDR3 is 15 residues long. The germline gives CDR1 SGHTA, CDR2 FQGNSA. Unmatched junction bases numbered 8, after V lost 3 bases and J lost 6 bases. The chain's CDR3 is CASSFSSGRASEQYF. The CDR3 bases are TGTGCCAGCAGCTTTTCTAGCGGGAGAGCGTCCGAGCAGTACTTC.

CDR3 region: CASSRELNTEAFF. The CDR3 coding sequence is TGTGCCAGCAGCCGGGAACTGAACACTGAAGCTTTCTTT. V is TRBV7-6 and J is TRBJ1-1; D remains unclear. Germline CDR1 and CDR2: SGHVS and FNYEAQ. V lost 5 bases, J lost 0 bases, and 7 bases lay in between. The CDR3 totals 13 residues.

DNA of the CDR3: TGTGCCAGCAGCTTGGACAGCGGGAGTACAGATACGCAGTATTTT. Its translation: CASSLDSGSTDTQYF. The gene calls are TRBV5-5 and TRBJ2-3, with 8 positions matching TRBD2. This CDR3 has 15 residues. Germline CDR1 SGHKS, CDR2 YYEKEE (reference sequence). The junction had 3 bases not matched to a gene; V was cut back by 0 bases and J by 3 bases.

The chain combines TRBV20-1 with TRBJ1-1, with 8 bases lining up with TRBD1. Looked up from germline, CDR1 is DFQATT and CDR2 is SNEGSKA (reference sequence). CDR3 length equals 13 residues. The junction had 3 bases not matched to a gene; V was cut back by 3 bases and J by 3 bases. The CDR3 DNA follows: TGCAGTGCTAGTAACAGGGGGGACACTGAAGCTTTCTTT. Amino acids: CSASNRGDTEAFF.

The chain links TRBV12-3 or TRBV12-4 to TRBJ2-7; D call uncertain. The V and J ends lost 6 bases and 3 bases respectively, with 9 bases between them. This CDR3 has 12 residues. This CDR3 is CASSQLNYEQYF. CDR3 DNA sequence: TGTGCCAGCAGCCAACTAAACTACGAGCAGTACTTC.

The chain is built from TRBV7-3 and TRBJ1-3; D gene ambiguous. V was clipped by 0 bases and J by 0 bases, with 9 bases between them. The CDR3 is 16 residues long. Germline lookup yields CDR1 SGHTA and CDR2 FQGTGA. CDR3 sequence (DNA): TGTGCCAGCAGCTTAACGGCAGGCCTCTCTGGAAACACCATATATTTT. This encodes CASSLTAGLSGNTIYF.

The chain combines TRBV5-1 with TRBJ2-5; D is possibly TRBD2 (6 bases). V lost 3 bases and J lost 5, with 11 bases in between. The germline V gene has CDR1 SGHRS and CDR2 YFSETQ. The length of the CDR3 is 13 residues. In DNA, the CDR3 is TGCGCCAGCAGCTGGGGAGGCGGGGAGACCCAGTACTTC. It is translated as CASSWGGGETQYF.

The V and J genes are TRBV6-5 and TRBJ2-1; D is uncertain. The CDR3 extends over 12 amino acids. Germline CDR1 MNHEY, CDR2 SVGAGI. Trimming pared 5 bases from V and 9 bases from J, leaving 11 bases between. CDR3 nucleotide sequence: TGTGCCAGCAGTACCACTGGCGGTGAGCAGTTCTTC. This gives the protein CASSTTGGEQFF.

The chain links TRBV6-1 to TRBJ2-1; no reliable D call. CDR3 length: 13 residues. From germline, CDR1 is MNHNS and CDR2 SASEGT. The V gene lost 1 base and the J gene lost 10 bases, with 11 bases spanning the gap. CDR3: CASSEGSGREQFF. CDR3 sequence (DNA): TGTGCCAGCAGTGAAGGTTCTGGCAGGGAGCAGTTCTTC.

The chain couples TRBV12-3 or TRBV12-4 to TRBJ1-5; D gene ambiguous. The CDR3 runs 13 residues. V gave up 1 base and J gave up 3 bases, with 4 bases separating them. CDR3 nucleotide sequence: TGTGCCAGCAGTTTAGATCTCAATCAGCCCCAGCATTTT. Protein: CASSLDLNQPQHF.

This chain joins TRBV6-5 and TRBJ1-6; D gene unclear. This CDR3 has 14 residues. The ends were cut back, 3 bases at V and 15 bases at J, with 18 bases in the middle. Germline values: CDR1 MNHEY, CDR2 SVGAGI. CDR3 in amino acids: CASSYPTGSSVLHF. The CDR3 nucleotides read TGTGCCAGCAGTTATCCCACGGGGTCTTCGGTCCTCCACTTT.

This clone has more than one count but fewer than ten. The chain is built from TRBV9 and TRBJ2-3, with D perhaps TRBD2 (5 bases). The CDR3 spans 14 residues. With 3 bases removed from V and 1 base from J, the gap between germline ends came to 9 bases. Germline loops: CDR1 SGDLS, CDR2 YYNGEE. This CDR3 reads CASSADLRTDTQYF. The CDR3, as DNA: TGTGCCAGCAGCGCGGACTTACGCACAGATACGCAGTATTTT.

A single count supports this clone. The rearrangement uses TRBV5-1 and TRBJ2-2, with D tentatively TRBD2 (6 bases). The CDR3 consists of 15 residues. Germline CDR1 SGHRS, CDR2 YFSETQ. V was cut by 3 bases and J by 5 bases, with 14 bases left in between. CDR3 sequence (DNA): TGCGCCAGCAGCTCGGCGGTAGGAGGGACCGGGGAGCTGTTTTTT. The encoded protein is CASSSAVGGTGELFF.

This clone was seen a few times. The chain is built from TRBV2 and TRBJ1-1, with 12 bases matching TRBD1. After removal of 7 bases from V and 14 bases from J, the junction contained 20 bases not matched to a gene. This CDR3 contains 16 residues. Per the germline V gene, CDR1 is SNHLY and CDR2 is FYNNEI. The CDR3 protein is CASIGSMFRDRGLTFF. The DNA of the CDR3 is TGTGCCAGCATAGGGAGTATGTTCCGGGACAGGGGGCTGACATTCTTT.

The V call is TRBV15, the J call TRBJ2-1; TRBD2 matches at 10 bases. The CDR3 length is 17 residues. The germline gives CDR1 LNHNV, CDR2 YYDKDF (reference sequence). Losses at the gene ends were 1 base for V and 4 bases for J; bases not matched to a gene: 7. The CDR3 DNA reads as TGTGCCACCAGCAGAGCCCTGGGTAGCGGGAGGTACAATGAGCAGTTCTTC. Protein sequence: CATSRALGSGRYNEQFF.

The chain joins TRBV7-3 to TRBJ2-1; 9 bases line up with TRBD1. J gave up 1 base and V 2 bases, and 6 bases lay outside the gene matches. The germline V gene has CDR1 SGHTA and CDR2 FQGTGA. This CDR3 is built from 17 residues. For the CDR3, the DNA is TGTGCCAGCAGCTTAGGGACAGGGAAGGTTTCCTACAATGAGCAGTTCTTC. Amino acids: CASSLGTGKVSYNEQFF.

This sequence joins TRBV6-4 and TRBJ2-1; 8 bases line up with TRBD2. The CDR3 covers 13 residues. Trimming removed 6 bases from V and 8 bases from J; junction bases left unmatched: 6. The germline V gene encodes CDR1 MRHNA and CDR2 SNTAGT. DNA of the CDR3: TGTGCCAGCAGAAAAGGACTAGCCGATGAGCAGTTCTTC. Translating it yields CASRKGLADEQFF.

This rearrangement joins TRBV3-1 (or the pseudogene TRBV3-2) to TRBJ2-1; the match to TRBD2 covers 11 bases. The germline CDR1 and CDR2 sequences are LGHDT and YNNKEL (reference sequence). The CDR3 covers 14 residues. With V trimmed by 0 bases and J by 10 bases, 2 bases remained unmatched. CDR3: CASSQDTSGREQFF. Written as DNA, the CDR3 is TGTGCCAGCAGCCAAGATACTAGCGGGAGAGAGCAGTTCTTC.

This chain joins TRBV3-1 (or the pseudogene TRBV3-2) and TRBJ1-1, with TRBD1 as a possible D gene (5 bases). Trimming stripped 1 base from V and 5 bases from J, with 11 bases between. The germline CDR1 and CDR2 sequences are LGHDT and YNNKEL (reference sequence). This CDR3 is built from 14 residues. CDR3: CASSQVQGATEAFF. DNA of the CDR3: TGTGCCAGCAGCCAAGTTCAGGGTGCGACTGAAGCTTTCTTT.

The gene calls are TRBV5-1 and TRBJ1-2, with 9 bases aligning to TRBD1. Germline CDR1 reads SGHRS; CDR2 reads YFSETQ. This CDR3 region has 12 residues. Germline trimming cut 5 bases from V and 8 bases from J; bases unmatched to any gene: 4. CDR3 loop: CASSYTGGGYTF. Here the CDR3 DNA reads TGCGCCAGCAGTTATACAGGGGGCGGCTACACCTTC.

Comments on this clone: This sample includes further DNA sequences coding for the same CDR3. The chain is built from TRBV5-1 and TRBJ2-7; 9 nucleotides align to TRBD2. The germline CDR1 and CDR2 sequences are SGHRS and YFSETQ. V trimming: 3 bases; J trimming: 2 bases; junction bases outside the gene matches: 3. This CDR3 is 14 amino acids long. CDR3 sequence (DNA): TGCGCCAGCAGCTCACTAGCGGGTCCCTACGAGCAGTACTTC. It encodes CASSSLAGPYEQYF.

This chain uses TRBV6-5 with TRBJ1-3; D might be TRBD1 (6 bases). V was shortened by 7 bases and J by 0 bases, with 13 bases between the two germline ends. CDR3 size: 15 residues. Germline loops: CDR1 MNHEY, CDR2 SVGAGI. CDR3 residues: CASTQTGDSGNTIYF. As DNA, the CDR3 is TGTGCCAGCACCCAGACAGGCGACTCTGGAAACACCATATATTTT.

The chain links TRBV6-6 to TRBJ2-2, with TRBD2 identical over 15 bases. The CDR3 sequence is 17 residues long. Losses at the gene ends were 5 bases for V and 6 bases for J; bases not matched to a gene: 7. Germline assignment: CDR1 MNHNY and CDR2 SVGAGI (reference sequence). The CDR3 DNA follows: TGTGCCAGCAGTCCAGCAGGACTAGCGGGAGGGCCCGGGGAGCTGTTTTTT. Translated, it gives CASSPAGLAGGPGELFF.

Comment on this clone: The identical CDR3 is also encoded by other nucleotide sequences in the sample. The chain joins TRBV3-1 (or the pseudogene TRBV3-2) to TRBJ1-1; D is unresolved. Germline V gene lookup returns CDR1 LGHDT and CDR2 YNNKEL (reference sequence). The CDR3 sequence is 11 residues long. V lost 1 base to trimming and J lost 8 bases, with 5 bases between them. The CDR3 DNA reads TGTGCCAGCAGCCAAGTATCCGAAGCTTTCTTT. This gives the protein CASSQVSEAFF.

The count of this clone is one. The chain joins TRBV19 to TRBJ2-3, with D possibly being TRBD2 (5 bases). Germline V gene sequence: CDR1 LNHDA, CDR2 SQIVND (reference sequence). Trimming removed 6 bases at V and 6 bases at J, with 13 bases between. The CDR3 has 13 amino acids. The DNA of the CDR3 is TGTGCCAGTAGCCACCCGTCGGGGGATACGCAGTATTTT. It yields the protein CASSHPSGDTQYF.

J is TRBJ2-3 and V is TRBV2; tentatively, D is TRBD2 (6 bases). The germline V and J ends were trimmed by 5 bases and 2 bases, with 11 bases remaining between them. This CDR3 is 14 amino acids long. CDR1 is SNHLY and CDR2 is FYNNEI in the germline V gene. CDR3 DNA sequence: TGTGCCAGCAGTTCGGACTACCCCACAGATACGCAGTATTTT. Protein sequence: CASSSDYPTDTQYF.

The chain carries TRBV4-1 and TRBJ1-1; D is unclear. The CDR3 has 13 residues. V gave up 4 bases and J gave up 1 base, with 7 bases separating them. Germline V lookup: CDR1 MGHRA, CDR2 YSYEKL. The CDR3, as DNA: TGCGCCAGCAGCCCAGATAAGAACACTGAAGCTTTCTTT. Translating gives CASSPDKNTEAFF.

This chain connects TRBV28 to TRBJ1-2; 8 bases map to TRBD1. After removal of 3 bases from V and 5 bases from J, the junction contained 8 bases not matched to a gene. The CDR3 length is 15 residues. Germline lookup yields CDR1 MDHEN and CDR2 SYDVKM. The CDR3 DNA reads TGTGCCAGCAGTTTGACAGGGGAAGTTTGGTATGGCTACACCTTC. It codes for CASSLTGEVWYGYTF.

J is TRBJ2-7 and V is TRBV19, with a possible D match to TRBD1 (5 bases). Trimming took 1 base from V and 2 from J, leaving 6 bases between them. Per germline, CDR1 LNHDA and CDR2 SQIVND (reference sequence). This CDR3 has 13 amino acids. For the CDR3, the DNA is TGTGCCAGTAGTATAGGCAGGGCCTACGAGCAGTACTTC. This encodes CASSIGRAYEQYF.